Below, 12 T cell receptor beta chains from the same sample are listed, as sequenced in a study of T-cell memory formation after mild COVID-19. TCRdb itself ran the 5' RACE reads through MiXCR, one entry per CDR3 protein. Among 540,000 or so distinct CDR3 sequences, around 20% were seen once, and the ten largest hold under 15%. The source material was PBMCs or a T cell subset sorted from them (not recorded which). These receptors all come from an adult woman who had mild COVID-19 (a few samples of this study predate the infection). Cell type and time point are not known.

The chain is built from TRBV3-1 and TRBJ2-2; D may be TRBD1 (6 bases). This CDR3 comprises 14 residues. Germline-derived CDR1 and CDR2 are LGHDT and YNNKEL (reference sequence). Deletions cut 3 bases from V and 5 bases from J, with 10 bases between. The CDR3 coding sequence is TGTGCCAGCAGCCATGCACAGGGAACCGGGGAGCTGTTTTTT. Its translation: CASSHAQGTGELFF.

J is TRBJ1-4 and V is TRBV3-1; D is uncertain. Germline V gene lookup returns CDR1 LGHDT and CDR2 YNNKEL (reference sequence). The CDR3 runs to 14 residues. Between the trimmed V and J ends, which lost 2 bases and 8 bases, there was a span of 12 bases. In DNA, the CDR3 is TGTGCCAGCAGCCAAACCAGGAGGAACGAAAAACTGTTTTTT. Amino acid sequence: CASSQTRRNEKLFF.

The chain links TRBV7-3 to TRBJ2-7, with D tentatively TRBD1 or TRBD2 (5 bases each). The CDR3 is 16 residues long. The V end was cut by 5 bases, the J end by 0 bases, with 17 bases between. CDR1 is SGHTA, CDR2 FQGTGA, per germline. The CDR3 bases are TGTGCCAGCAGCGCCACCGGGACGGTATCCTCCTACGAGCAGTACTTC. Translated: CASSATGTVSSYEQYF.

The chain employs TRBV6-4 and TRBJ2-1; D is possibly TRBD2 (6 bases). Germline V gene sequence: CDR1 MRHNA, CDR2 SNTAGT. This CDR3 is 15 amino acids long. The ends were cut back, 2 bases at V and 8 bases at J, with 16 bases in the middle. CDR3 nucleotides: TGTGCCAGCAGTGACGGGGCGGGGAGAGGGGATGAGCAGTTCTTC. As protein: CASSDGAGRGDEQFF.

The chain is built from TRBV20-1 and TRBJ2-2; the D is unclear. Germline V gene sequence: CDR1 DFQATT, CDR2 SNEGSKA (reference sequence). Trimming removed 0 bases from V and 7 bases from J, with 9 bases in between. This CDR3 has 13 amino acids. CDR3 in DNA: TGCAGTGCTAGAGATTCCGGGCACGGGGAGCTGTTTTTT. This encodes CSARDSGHGELFF.

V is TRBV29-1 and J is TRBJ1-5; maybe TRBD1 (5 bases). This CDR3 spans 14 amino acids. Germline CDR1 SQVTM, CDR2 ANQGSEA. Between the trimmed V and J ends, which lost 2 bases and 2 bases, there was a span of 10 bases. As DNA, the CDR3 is TGCAGCGTTGAAATGGGAGGGGGCAATCAGCCCCAGCATTTT. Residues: CSVEMGGGNQPQHF.

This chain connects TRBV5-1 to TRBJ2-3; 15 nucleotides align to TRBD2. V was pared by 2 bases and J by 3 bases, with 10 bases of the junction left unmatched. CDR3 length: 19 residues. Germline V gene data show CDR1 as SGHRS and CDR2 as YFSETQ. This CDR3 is CASSFSRTSGGARTDTQYF. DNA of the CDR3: TGCGCCAGCAGCTTCTCCAGGACTAGCGGGGGGGCCCGGACAGATACGCAGTATTTT.

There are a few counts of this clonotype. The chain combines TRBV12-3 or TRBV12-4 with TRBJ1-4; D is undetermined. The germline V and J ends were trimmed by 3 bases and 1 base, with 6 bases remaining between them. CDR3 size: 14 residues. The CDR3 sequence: CASSFAITNEKLFF. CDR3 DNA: TGTGCCAGCAGTTTTGCCATAACTAATGAAAAACTGTTTTTT.

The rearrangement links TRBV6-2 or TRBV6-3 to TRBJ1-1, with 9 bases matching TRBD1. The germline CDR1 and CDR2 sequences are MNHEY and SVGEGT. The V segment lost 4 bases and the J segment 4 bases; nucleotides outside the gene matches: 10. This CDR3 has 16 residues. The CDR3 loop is CASSSNRDRVGTEAFF. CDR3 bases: TGTGCCAGCAGTTCGAACCGGGACAGGGTTGGCACTGAAGCTTTCTTT.

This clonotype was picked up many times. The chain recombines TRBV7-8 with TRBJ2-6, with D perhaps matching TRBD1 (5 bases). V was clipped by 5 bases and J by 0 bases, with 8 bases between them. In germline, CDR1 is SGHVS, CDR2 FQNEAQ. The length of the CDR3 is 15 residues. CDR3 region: CASSQQVSGANVLTF. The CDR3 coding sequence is TGTGCCAGCAGCCAACAGGTCTCTGGGGCCAACGTCCTGACTTTC. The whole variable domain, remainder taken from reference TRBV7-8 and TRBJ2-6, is GAGVSQSPRYKVAKRGQDVALRCDPISGHVSLFWYQQALGQGPEFLTYFQNEAQLDKSGLPSDRFFAERPEGSVSTLKIQRTQQEDSAVYLCASSQQVSGANVLTFGAGSRLTVL.

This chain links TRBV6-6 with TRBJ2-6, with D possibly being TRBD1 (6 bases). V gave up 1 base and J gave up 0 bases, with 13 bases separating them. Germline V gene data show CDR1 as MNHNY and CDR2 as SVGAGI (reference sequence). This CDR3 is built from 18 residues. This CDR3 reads CASSYYGTLGSGANVLTF. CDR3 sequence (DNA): TGTGCCAGCAGTTACTACGGGACACTTGGCTCTGGGGCCAACGTCCTGACTTTC.

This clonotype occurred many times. As DNA, the CDR3 is TGCGCCAGCAGCCAAACCGCGGGGTACGAGCAGTACTTC. This codes for CASSQTAGYEQYF. This rearrangement joins TRBV5-1 to TRBJ2-7; D is possibly TRBD2 (6 bases). Trimming took 4 bases from V and 4 from J, leaving 12 bases between them. The germline CDR1 and CDR2 sequences are SGHRS and YFSETQ. The CDR3 extends over 13 amino acids.